Sequencing of this T cell receptor (beta chain) was carried out in a study of OX40 agonist ivuxolimab in advanced cancers. The germline V gene encodes CDR1 SGHNT and CDR2 YYREEE (reference sequence). The J segment lost 0 bases and the V segment lost 3 bases, leaving 3 bases of the junction unmatched. The CDR3 consists of 15 residues. Clones were sequenced by immunoSEQ multiplex PCR, and TCRdb holds only the in-frame ones, with some missing. This table has more than 60,000 clones, 94% appearing once. This TCR came from an adult with an advanced solid tumor such as melanoma, head and neck, liver or kidney cancer. The sequences come from CD4+ or CD8+ T cells sorted from blood, collected in a trial of the OX40 agonist ivuxolimab. This chain connects TRBV5-4 to TRBJ1-1; 9 bases line up with TRBD1. CDR3 DNA: TGTGCCAGCAGCTACGGGGACAGGGTGAACACTGAAGCTTTCTTT. This translates into CASSYGDRVNTEAFF.